This entry lists 11 T cell receptor beta chains sequenced from one sample in a study of shared clonotypes between healthy human individuals. It was CD45RO-negative cells, positively selected for CCR7, that made up naive CD8 cells, with terminally differentiated effector memory CD45RA+ cells excluded. Repertoires were generated with immunoSEQ multiplex PCR, while TCRdb's copy carries only in-frame clones and drops some. The sample holds around 700,000 clones, about 90% seen once. The sequenced material came from naive CD8+ T cells sorted from blood. These receptors originate from a man between 25 and 39 years old in good health.

This chain uses TRBV4-1 with TRBJ1-5, with TRBD1 identical over 7 bases. The CDR3 spans 15 residues. Germline CDR1 is MGHRA and CDR2 is YSYEKL. The junction had 7 bases not matched to a gene; V was cut back by 1 base and J by 7 bases. The CDR3 spells CASSQGDRADQPQHF. The CDR3 DNA reads TGCGCCAGCAGCCAAGGCGACAGGGCGGACCAGCCCCAGCATTTT.

The V gene is TRBV5-5, the J gene TRBJ2-1; 9 bases are shared with TRBD2. The CDR3 is made up of 15 amino acids. CDR1 and CDR2 from the germline V gene are SGHKS and YYEKEE (reference sequence). V dropped 1 base and J dropped 5; count of bases not matched to a gene: 4. CDR3 coding DNA: TGTGCCAGCAGCTTGTGGCTAGCGGGGAACAATGAGCAGTTCTTC. Translated: CASSLWLAGNNEQFF.

The sample holds one count of this clone. The chain links TRBV10-1 to TRBJ2-1; 9 nucleotides align to TRBD1. Germline V CDR1 and CDR2: WNHNN, SYGVQD (reference sequence). V dropped 5 bases and J dropped 4; count of bases not matched to a gene: 9. The CDR3 is 16 amino acids. CDR3 in amino acids: CASSSLQGAKYNEQFF. CDR3 DNA sequence: TGCGCCAGCAGTAGCCTACAGGGGGCGAAATACAATGAGCAGTTCTTC.

CDR3 DNA sequence: TGTGCCAGCAGCTTAGTGCGGGAGTATGAGCAGTTCTTC. It codes for CASSLVREYEQFF. The J gene is TRBJ2-1, the V gene TRBV11-2; the match to TRBD2 covers 7 bases. Germline CDR1 reads SGHAT; CDR2 reads FQNNGV. Losses at the gene ends were 1 base for V and 8 bases for J; bases not matched to a gene: 2. This CDR3 has 13 residues.

The CDR3 DNA follows: TGTGCCAGCAGGGACGACACAGATACGCAGTATTTT. Protein: CASRDDTDTQYF. This chain connects TRBV5-4 to TRBJ2-3; no reliable D call. Germline V gene sequence: CDR1 SGHNT, CDR2 YYREEE (reference sequence). Trimming shortened V by 5 bases and J by 2 bases, and 6 bases separated the two germline ends. This CDR3 region has 12 residues.

This clone occurred a few times. V usage is TRBV28 and J usage is TRBJ1-5; D is undetermined. Deletions cut 5 bases from V and 6 bases from J, with 14 bases between. This CDR3 contains 14 residues. CDR1 MDHEN and CDR2 SYDVKM come from the germline V gene. The CDR3 nucleotides read TGTGCCAGCAGTGAATTGGAGGGCAGTCAGCCCCAGCATTTT. Translation: CASSELEGSQPQHF.

CDR3 sequence (DNA): TGTGCCAGCGACGGGCGTAGCTCCTACGAGCAGTACTTC. This translates into CASDGRSSYEQYF. The chain links TRBV28 to TRBJ2-7; D not certain. V lost 8 bases, J lost 0 bases, and 11 bases lay in between. CDR1 and CDR2 (germline): MDHEN, SYDVKM. There are 13 residues in the CDR3.

The rearrangement joins TRBV28 to TRBJ1-5; D is perhaps TRBD1 (5 bases). The CDR3 loop spans 18 amino acids. The V and J ends lost 3 bases and 0 bases respectively, with 18 bases between them. Germline V lookup: CDR1 MDHEN, CDR2 SYDVKM. For the CDR3, the DNA is TGTGCCAGCAGTTTTATCATTCGGAGGACATCTAGCAATCAGCCCCAGCATTTT. Translated, it gives CASSFIIRRTSSNQPQHF. The full variable domain, rest sourced from reference TRBV28 and TRBJ1-5, is DVKVTQSSRYLVKRTGEKVFLECVQDMDHENMFWYRQDPGLGLRLIYFSYDVKMKEKGDIPEGYSVSREKKERFSLILESASTNQTSMYLCASSFIIRRTSSNQPQHFGDGTRLSIL.

A single count supports this clone. This chain connects TRBV7-2 to TRBJ1-6, with 9 bases identical to TRBD1. The junction had 5 bases not matched to a gene; V was cut back by 4 bases and J by 4 bases. CDR1 is SGHTA, CDR2 FQGNSA, per germline. This CDR3 comprises 16 residues. CDR3 protein: CASSSTGGVYNSPLHF. As DNA, the CDR3 is TGTGCCAGCAGCTCAACAGGGGGCGTGTATAATTCACCCCTCCACTTT. The variable domain in full, completed from reference TRBV7-2 and TRBJ1-6, reads GAGVSQSPSNKVTEKGKDVELRCDPISGHTALYWYRQSLGQGLEFLIYFQGNSAPDKSGLPSDRFSAERTGGSVSTLTIQRTQQEDSAVYLCASSSTGGVYNSPLHFGNGTRLTVT.

V is TRBV4-2 and J is TRBJ2-3; D gene ambiguous. V lost 4 bases to trimming and J lost 0 bases, with 5 bases between them. The CDR3 is 13 amino acids. The V gene's germline CDR1 is LGHNA and CDR2 YNFKEQ. CDR3 loop: CASSRISTDTQYF. Here the CDR3 DNA reads TGTGCCAGCAGCCGGATTAGCACAGATACGCAGTATTTT.

A few counts support this clone. V and J are TRBV7-3 and TRBJ1-1; D might be TRBD1 (6 bases). Germline V lookup: CDR1 SGHTA, CDR2 FQGTGA. The CDR3 contains 13 residues. Trimming took 3 bases from V and 5 from J, leaving 10 bases between them. The chain's CDR3 is CASSFQGRTEAFF. CDR3 nucleotide sequence: TGTGCCAGCAGCTTTCAGGGGAGGACTGAAGCTTTCTTT.